This TCR beta chain was recovered during a study of yellow fever vaccine responses in identical twins. Germline V CDR1 and CDR2: PRHDT, FYEKMQ (reference sequence). The CDR3 is 12 residues long. V shed 5 bases and J shed 10 bases, with 12 bases lying between them. TCRdb reprocessed the RT-PCR reads via MiXCR and lists one record per CDR3 protein. The sample records tens of thousands of distinct CDR3 sequences, around 74% being singletons. This receptor was identified in a woman aged 18-30 years who received the yellow fever vaccine. The chain couples TRBV13 to TRBJ2-1, with D unclear. The sequencing used T cells from blood (PBMCs), unsorted or a sorted subset (not recorded which), collected before or after yellow fever vaccination (not recorded which). CDR3: CASSARESEQFF. The CDR3 DNA follows: TGTGCCAGCAGCGCTAGAGAGTCAGAGCAGTTCTTC.